The TCR beta chain under discussion was sequenced for a study of blood T cell repertoires in COVID-19. Overall study context: In each case, the material was cDNA or gDNA derived from T cells, B-cell-depleted T cells, or PBMCs.

TCRdb's copy holds only in-frame clones and misses some; the assay was immunoSEQ multiplex PCR. The profile shows about 45,000 clones, over 75% of them singletons. Germline lookup yields CDR1 LGHDT and CDR2 YNNKEL (reference sequence). Trimming cost V 4 bases and J 8 bases; bases outside gene matches: 4. This CDR3 contains 15 residues. Sequences were obtained from peripheral blood. This receptor was obtained from a human donor in a cohort sampled during active COVID-19. The rearrangement links TRBV3-1 (or the pseudogene TRBV3-2) to TRBJ2-1; 14 bases are shared with TRBD2. CDR3 in amino acids: CASSRGTSGSYEQFF. CDR3 nucleotide sequence: TGTGCCAGCAGCCGTGGGACTAGCGGGAGCTATGAGCAGTTCTTC.